These T cell receptor beta chains were read from a single sample in a study of T cells in Graves' hyperthyroidism and ophthalmopathy. TCRdb re-called the multiplex PCR reads with MiXCR, one entry per CDR3 protein. This sample has more than 500,000 distinct CDR3 sequences, with approximately 15% found just once. Sequenced sample: blood. All receptors come from a woman in her forties with Graves' ophthalmopathy. The CDR3 runs from the conserved cysteine through the conserved F or W. The D gene is left open where the match is weak. Rows give clone size only sometimes, using once, few, many, or a class for an expanded clone.

abundance	d_gene	v_gene	j_gene	CDR3nt	CDR3aa
few	TRBD1	TRBV6-5	TRBJ1-1	TGTGCCAGCAGTTCACCGGGACAGGGACTCTCTGAAGCTTTCTTT	CASSSPGQGLSEAFF
few	TRBD1	TRBV6-2/TRBV6-3	TRBJ2-3	TGTGCCAGCAGTCCCGGGACAGCGACAGATACGCAGTATTTT	CASSPGTATDTQYF
many	NA	TRBV6-2/TRBV6-3	TRBJ2-5	TGTGCCAGCAGAAACCGGGACCACCAAGAGACCCAGTACTTC	CASRNRDHQETQYF
many	TRBD1	TRBV6-1	TRBJ2-7	TGTGCCAGCAGTGAAGGGACAGGGGACCAACCCTACGAGCAGTACTTC	CASSEGTGDQPYEQYF
many	NA	TRBV27	TRBJ2-5	TGTGCCAGCGGAGGAGGGTCCAGGGGAGAGACCCAGTACTTC	CASGGGSRGETQYF
many	NA	TRBV6-1	TRBJ1-5	TGTGCCAGCAGTGAAGCTGGTGGCAATCAGCCCCAGCATTTT	CASSEAGGNQPQHF
few	NA	TRBV6-1	TRBJ1-5	TGTGCCAGTACCCCCCTGGGGGATTTCGATCAGCCCCAGCATTTT	CASTPLGDFDQPQHF
NA	NA	TRBV2	TRBJ2-2	TGTGCCAGCAGGGGGGCGGCGTTGAACACCGGGGAGCTGTTTTTT	CASRGAALNTGELFF
many	NA	TRBV9	TRBJ1-1	TGTGCCAGCAGCGTACCCCGACTCCAAGCGAACACTGAAGCTTTCTTT	CASSVPRLQANTEAFF
many	NA	TRBV20-1	TRBJ2-4	TGCAGTGCTAGAGCGGGAGATGGGGCGAGGGACATTCAGTACTTC	CSARAGDGARDIQYF
few	TRBD1	TRBV5-1	TRBJ1-5	TGCGCCAGCAGCTTGGGACCCGACAGGGGGGACAATCAGCCCCAGCATTTT	CASSLGPDRGDNQPQHF
NA	TRBD1	TRBV13	TRBJ2-7	TGTGCCAGCAGCTTAGGGCAGGGGGTAGGGGAGCAGTACTTC	CASSLGQGVGEQYF
few	NA	TRBV4-1	TRBJ1-2	TGCGCCAGCAGCCAAGATCGGGGATGGTGGTGGGGGGATAACTATGGCTACACCTTC	CASSQDRGWWWGDNYGYTF
many	NA	TRBV11-2	TRBJ1-6	TGTGCCAGCAGCCCCGGGATGAAGGATTCACCCCTCCACTTT	CASSPGMKDSPLHF
many	NA	TRBV20-1	TRBJ1-5	TGCAGTGCTAGCCGGGACATTAATCAGCCCCAGCATTTT	CSASRDINQPQHF
many	NA	TRBV28	TRBJ2-7	TGTGCCAGCAGTTTAGTATGGTCCCCCTACGAGCAGTACTTC	CASSLVWSPYEQYF
many	NA	TRBV6-2/TRBV6-3	TRBJ1-1	TGTGCCAGCAGTTCTCAGGGATCGAACACTGAAGCTTTCTTT	CASSSQGSNTEAFF
many	TRBD1	TRBV6-5	TRBJ1-1	TGTGCCAGCAGTTACGGGACAGAGGGAGCTTTCTTT	CASSYGTEGAFF
NA	NA	TRBV5-1	TRBJ2-7	TGCGCCAGCAGCACTTACAGGGTTGCGTCCTACGAGCAGTACTTC	CASSTYRVASYEQYF
NA	NA	TRBV30	TRBJ2-7	TGTGCCTGGAACTCGGGGATTACGGGGGCCGCCAGTCTCGAGCTGTACTTC	CAWNSGITGAASLELYF
many	NA	TRBV6-5	TRBJ1-3	TGTGCCAGCAGTTACTCTGTACAGTCGTCCTCTGGAAACACCATATATTTT	CASSYSVQSSSGNTIYF
many	NA	TRBV2	TRBJ2-2	TGTGCCAGCAGCTTAGTCGCCACCGGGGAGCTGTTTTTT	CASSLVATGELFF
many	TRBD1	TRBV12-3/TRBV12-4	TRBJ2-5	TGTGCCAGCAGCCTGGGACAGCCAAGGACCCAGTACTTC	CASSLGQPRTQYF
once	TRBD2	TRBV2	TRBJ2-2	TGTGCCACTCTGGGACTAGCGATCACCGGGGAGCTGCTTTTT	CATLGLAITGELLF
many	NA	TRBV11-2	TRBJ2-5	TGTGCCAGCAGCTCCCCCCGGGGGTATGAGACCCAGTACTTC	CASSSPRGYETQYF
NA	TRBD1	TRBV7-2	TRBJ1-2	TGTGCCAGCAGTTCGAGGGGACAGAACTATGGCTACACCTTC	CASSSRGQNYGYTF
many	NA	TRBV10-3	TRBJ2-7	TGTGCCATCAGTGAGTCTGGTTGGGACTCCTACGAGCAGTACTTC	CAISESGWDSYEQYF
NA	NA	TRBV3-1	TRBJ2-7	TGTGCCAGCAGCCACAAGGGGAGCTCCTACGAGCAGTACTTC	CASSHKGSSYEQYF
many	NA	TRBV12-3/TRBV12-4	TRBJ2-2	TGTGCCAGCAGTCGAGGGGAGACCGGGGAGCTGTTTTTT	CASSRGETGELFF
many	TRBD2	TRBV6-1	TRBJ2-4	TGTGCCAGCAGTGAATGGGGACTAGCGGGTTCGTCCCCCAAAAACATTCAGTACTTC	CASSEWGLAGSSPKNIQYF
many	NA	TRBV12-3/TRBV12-4	TRBJ1-3	TGTGCCAGCAGTCTGCGGAGTGGAAACACCATATATTTT	CASSLRSGNTIYF
few	NA	TRBV27	TRBJ2-2	TGTGCCAGCAGTTACGGGGTGTACACCGGGGAGCTGTTTTTT	CASSYGVYTGELFF
many	NA	TRBV11-3	TRBJ2-2	TGTGCCAGCAGTCGGCCACAGGACCTCCCGAACACCGGGGAGCTGTTTTTT	CASSRPQDLPNTGELFF
few	NA	TRBV10-3	TRBJ2-2	TGCGCCATCGCCGGGAGCTCGTCCGGGGAGCTGTTTTTT	CAIAGSSSGELFF
many	NA	TRBV12-3/TRBV12-4	TRBJ2-2	TGTGCCAGCAGTTTACAAGGGTTGTTGGCTCTGAGCACCGGGGAGCTGTTTTTT	CASSLQGLLALSTGELFF
NA	NA	TRBV6-2/TRBV6-3	TRBJ1-1	TGTGCCAGCAGTTTCCGGAAGCCGAACACTGAAGCTTTCTTT	CASSFRKPNTEAFF
many	TRBD1	TRBV6-1	TRBJ2-7	TGTGCCAGCAGCCCAACAGGGACAGATAACTACGAGCAGTACTTC	CASSPTGTDNYEQYF
NA	TRBD1	TRBV11-1	TRBJ1-1	TGTGCCAGCAGCCCCTTGGACAGGGGTGTGAACACTGAAGCTTTCTTT	CASSPLDRGVNTEAFF
many	NA	TRBV6-1	TRBJ2-2	TGTGCCAGCAGTGTGCAGGGAATCGGGGAGCTGTTTTTT	CASSVQGIGELFF
many	TRBD2	TRBV4-2	TRBJ2-7	TGTGCCAGCAGCCAGCGGGCAGATAGCGGGAGTATTCCCCACGAGCAGTACTTC	CASSQRADSGSIPHEQYF
many	NA	TRBV6-5	TRBJ2-7	TGTGCCAGCAGATACACACCAGACACTAACTACGAGCAGTACTTC	CASRYTPDTNYEQYF
many	NA	TRBV12-3/TRBV12-4	TRBJ2-4	TGTGCCAGCAGTTTATTTGGGGCGAGGAACATTCAGTACTTC	CASSLFGARNIQYF
many	TRBD2	TRBV11-2	TRBJ2-7	TGTGCCAGCAGCTTAGTCTTCGGCCTAGCGGGAGGATACGAGCAGTACTTC	CASSLVFGLAGGYEQYF
many	NA	TRBV7-9	TRBJ1-2	TGTGCCAGCAGCGACCCTCGGGACGGCAGCTATGGCTACACCTTC	CASSDPRDGSYGYTF
NA	NA	TRBV12-3/TRBV12-4	TRBJ2-5	TGTGCCAGCAGTCCAACGCTCGGCGCGGGAGAGACCCAGTACTTC	CASSPTLGAGETQYF
many	TRBD1	TRBV28	TRBJ1-1	TGTGCCAGCAGTTTAGGCGGAACAGGGGTAACTGAAGCTTTCTTT	CASSLGGTGVTEAFF
few	TRBD2	TRBV27	TRBJ2-7	TGTGCCAGCAACCCAGCGGGAGTTTTCTACGAGCAGTACTTC	CASNPAGVFYEQYF
many	TRBD1	TRBV6-2/TRBV6-3	TRBJ1-2	TGTGCCAGCAGTTTCAGGGACAGGGATGGCTACACCTTC	CASSFRDRDGYTF
many	NA	TRBV28	TRBJ2-2	TGTGCCAGCAGTTTGACGGGAGTCACGGTCGGGGAGCTGTTTTTT	CASSLTGVTVGELFF
many	TRBD1	TRBV7-8	TRBJ2-4	TGTGCCAGCAGTCTTAGGACAGGGCAAAACATTCAGTACTTC	CASSLRTGQNIQYF
many	NA	TRBV14	TRBJ1-5	TGTGCCAGCAGCCAAGACGATGTACAGCCCCAGCATTTT	CASSQDDVQPQHF